The TCR beta chain described here comes from a study of beta chain features in type 1 diabetes. Overall study results and limits: People with Type 1 diabetes carried modestly yet significantly shorter TCRB CDR3s in all four CD4+ subsets.

Via CD45RO/CCR7/CD25/CD127/CD95/CD27, cells of the CD4+ naive, central memory, regulatory and stem cell-like memory subsets were sorted. Populations obtained by sorting all exceeded 98% purity. V shed 3 bases and J 5 bases; nucleotides not matched to a gene: 20. CDR1 is SGHDT, CDR2 YYEEEE, per germline. CDR3 length equals 19 residues. Sequencing targeted expressed TCRB transcripts, as all isolated RNA had been reverse transcribed. Samples of naive, central memory and regulatory T cells yielded a mean of approximately 3.9 million reads. Here immunoSEQ multiplex PCR was the method, and the copy in TCRdb shows in-frame clones only, minus some. The sample has about 410,000 clones, around 13% seen once. As regards this clone: What it binds is not known.

The chain combines TRBV5-6 with TRBJ1-3; 7 positions match TRBD1. Sequencing input: naive CD4+ T cells from blood. The TCR originated in a man younger than 40 in good health. The CDR3 nucleotides read TGTGCCAGCAGCTCCAGCGACCCGACAGGGAAGGGAGGTAGAAACACCATATATTTT. Amino acid sequence: CASSSSDPTGKGGRNTIYF.